This is a list of T cell receptor beta chains from one sample in a study of shared clonotypes between healthy human individuals. This table comes from immunoSEQ multiplex PCR, and its TCRdb copy is limited to in-frame clones, with some not included. This sample has about 2.1 million clones, with about 92% found just once. Material for sequencing was naive CD8+ T cells from PBMCs. These receptors came from a man aged 18 to 30 in good health. Some clones in this sample may be carry-over from other donors' samples. Each CDR3 is given with its conserved first and last residue. D genes are given only for firm matches. The size field is filled for only some rows; it gives once, few, many or a size class.

D	J	V	size	DNA	CDR3
-	TRBJ2-3	TRBV5-4	-	TGTGCCAGCAGCTACCCCCCGGGGTTCGAGCGGAGCACAGATACGCAGTATTTT	CASSYPPGFERSTDTQYF
TRBD1	TRBJ1-1	TRBV4-1	-	TGCGCCAGCAGCGCCCGGGACAGTGCCCCACGGAACACTGAAGCTTTCTTT	CASSARDSAPRNTEAFF
TRBD1	TRBJ2-3	TRBV9	-	TGTGCCAGCAGCCCGTGGGACAGGGGAGCAGATACGCAGTATTTT	CASSPWDRGADTQYF
-	TRBJ2-7	TRBV5-4	-	TGTGCCAGCAGCTTGGATGGCTCCTACGAGCAGTACTTC	CASSLDGSYEQYF
-	TRBJ1-1	TRBV5-4	-	TGTGCCAGCAGCTTGACTGGGGAACTAAGGCCTGAAGCTTTCTTT	CASSLTGELRPEAFF
-	TRBJ2-2	TRBV9	-	TGTGCCAGCAGCCCCGCCGGGGCCGGGGAGCTGTTTTTT	CASSPAGAGELFF
TRBD2	TRBJ2-1	TRBV4-1	-	TGCGCCAGCAGCGCCCTAGGACTAGCGGGAGGGACGTCCGAGCAGTTCTTC	CASSALGLAGGTSEQFF
-	TRBJ2-1	TRBV7-2	-	TGTGCCAGCAACCCTAGGTCCCATGAGCAGTTCTTC	CASNPRSHEQFF
-	TRBJ2-7	TRBV11-2	-	TGTGCCAGCAGCCAATGGGGCGGCAACTACGCAGAGCAGTACTTC	CASSQWGGNYAEQYF
-	TRBJ2-7	TRBV28	-	TGTGCCAGCAGAACCACTCCCGGGACATTGATCGACGAGCAGTACTTC	CASRTTPGTLIDEQYF
-	TRBJ2-2	TRBV27	-	TGTGCCAGCAGTTTATTGGACCCTCGGGACACCGGGGAGCTGTTTTTT	CASSLLDPRDTGELFF
-	TRBJ1-1	TRBV5-1	-	TGCGCCAGCAGCTTGACGGGCAGGGATGAAGCTTTCTTT	CASSLTGRDEAFF
-	TRBJ1-1	TRBV7-3	-	TGTGCCAGCAGCTTAAAATTCGGGAGGGGAGGAAGCACTGAAGCTTTCTTT	CASSLKFGRGGSTEAFF
-	TRBJ1-1	TRBV28	-	TGTGCCAGCAGTCATGTGAGCACTGAAGCTTTCTTT	CASSHVSTEAFF
-	TRBJ2-1	TRBV19	-	TGTGCCAGTAGTATCGGTTTGTTAGCGGTCTACAATGAGCAGTTCTTC	CASSIGLLAVYNEQFF
TRBD1	TRBJ1-4	TRBV5-1	once	TGCGCCAGCGGAACGATTCCGGGACAGGGGAATGAAAAACTGTTTTTT	CASGTIPGQGNEKLFF
-	TRBJ2-2	TRBV19	-	TGTGCCAGTGGCCCCCCCGGGGCTATGAACACCGGGGAGCTGTTTTTT	CASGPPGAMNTGELFF
TRBD2	TRBJ2-3	TRBV19	-	TGTGCCAGTAGTATAAAGGGGAGGGCAGATACGCAGTATTTT	CASSIKGRADTQYF
-	TRBJ1-1	TRBV6-1	once	TGTGCCAGCAGTGAAGGGCGAGTTATGAACACTGAAGCTTTCTTT	CASSEGRVMNTEAFF
-	TRBJ1-4	TRBV18	-	TGTGCCAGCTCACCACCGGACAGAACAAATGAAAAACTGTTTTTT	CASSPPDRTNEKLFF
TRBD1	TRBJ1-2	TRBV7-9	-	TGTGCCAGCAGCTTGGGGACAGGGGACTATGGCTACACCTTC	CASSLGTGDYGYTF
TRBD2	TRBJ2-7	TRBV5-8	-	TGTGCCAGCAGATCCCAACGACTAGCGGGACGGGAGCAGTACTTC	CASRSQRLAGREQYF
-	TRBJ1-2	TRBV7-9	-	TGTGCCAGCAGCTTATTCTCCCGGATACCTAACTATGGCTACACCTTC	CASSLFSRIPNYGYTF
-	TRBJ2-2	TRBV6-1	once	TGTGCCAGCAGTGAAGCTTTGGGGTTATGGAGAGGGGAGCTGTTTTTT	CASSEALGLWRGELFF
-	TRBJ2-2	TRBV21-1	once	TGTGCCAGCAGCTCGACGGGACCTCGGCGGAACACCGGGGAGCTGTTTTTT	CASSSTGPRRNTGELFF
TRBD1	TRBJ1-1	TRBV9	-	TGTGCCAGCAGCGAGGGGACAGGGCTGAACACTGAAGCTTTCTTT	CASSEGTGLNTEAFF
-	TRBJ2-1	TRBV9	-	TGTGCCAGCAGCGTAGGGTCAGGGGACAATGAGCAGTTCTTC	CASSVGSGDNEQFF
TRBD1	TRBJ2-3	TRBV15	-	TGTGCCACCAGCTTCCGGACAGGTAGAAGGGATACGCAGTATTTT	CATSFRTGRRDTQYF
-	TRBJ2-2	TRBV27	-	TGTGCCAGCAGTCCCCTTACTACCGGGGAGCTGTTTTTT	CASSPLTTGELFF
TRBD1	TRBJ1-4	TRBV19	-	TGTGCCAGTAGTACCCGGGACAGGGTTTTGACGGAAAAACTGTTTTTT	CASSTRDRVLTEKLFF
TRBD1	TRBJ1-4	TRBV9	once	TGTGCCAGCAGCCCCGGGACAGGGGGTTTTTTCAATGAAAAACTGTTTTTT	CASSPGTGGFFNEKLFF
-	TRBJ2-7	TRBV29-1	-	TGCGGCGTTTGGACTCTCACCTACGAGCAGTACTTC	CGVWTLTYEQYF
TRBD2	TRBJ2-3	TRBV27	-	TGTGCCAGCTCTGGACTAGCGGGAGGGCCGGGTGATACGCAGTATTTT	CASSGLAGGPGDTQYF
TRBD1	TRBJ2-7	TRBV28	-	TGTGCCAGCAGACCAGCACTGACAGGGGCGGCCTACGAGCAGTACTTC	CASRPALTGAAYEQYF
-	TRBJ1-3	TRBV19	-	TGTGCCAGTAGGAAACGGGGGGTTGGAAACACCATATATTTT	CASRKRGVGNTIYF
-	TRBJ1-2	TRBV19	-	TGTGCCAGTAGACCCCGGGACGTTAACTATGGCTACACCTTC	CASRPRDVNYGYTF